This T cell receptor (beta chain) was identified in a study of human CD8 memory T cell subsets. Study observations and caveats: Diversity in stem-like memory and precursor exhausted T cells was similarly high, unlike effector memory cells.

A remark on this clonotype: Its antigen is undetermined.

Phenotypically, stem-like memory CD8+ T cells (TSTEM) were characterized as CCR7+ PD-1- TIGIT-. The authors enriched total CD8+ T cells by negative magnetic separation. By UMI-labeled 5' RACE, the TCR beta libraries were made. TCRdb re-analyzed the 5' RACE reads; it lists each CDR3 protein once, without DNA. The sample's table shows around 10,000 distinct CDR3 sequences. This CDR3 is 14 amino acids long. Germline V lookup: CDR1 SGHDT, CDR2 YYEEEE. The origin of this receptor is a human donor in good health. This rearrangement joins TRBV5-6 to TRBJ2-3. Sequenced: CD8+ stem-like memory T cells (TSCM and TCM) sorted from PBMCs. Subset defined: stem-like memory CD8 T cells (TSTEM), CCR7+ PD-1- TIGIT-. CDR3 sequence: CASSSGLEPDTQYF.